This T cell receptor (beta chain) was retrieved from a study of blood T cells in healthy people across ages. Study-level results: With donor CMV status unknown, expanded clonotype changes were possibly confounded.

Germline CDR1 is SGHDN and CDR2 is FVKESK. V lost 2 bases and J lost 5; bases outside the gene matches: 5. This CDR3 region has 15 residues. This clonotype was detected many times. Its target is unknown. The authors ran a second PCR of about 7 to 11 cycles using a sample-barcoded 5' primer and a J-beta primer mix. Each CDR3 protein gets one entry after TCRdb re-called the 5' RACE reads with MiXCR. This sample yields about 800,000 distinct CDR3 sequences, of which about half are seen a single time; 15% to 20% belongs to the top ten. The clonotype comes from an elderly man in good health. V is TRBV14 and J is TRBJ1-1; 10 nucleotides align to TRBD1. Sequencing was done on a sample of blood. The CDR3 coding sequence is TGTGCCAGCAGCCAAAGGACAGGGGGAGGGACTGAAGCTTTCTTT. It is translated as CASSQRTGGGTEAFF.